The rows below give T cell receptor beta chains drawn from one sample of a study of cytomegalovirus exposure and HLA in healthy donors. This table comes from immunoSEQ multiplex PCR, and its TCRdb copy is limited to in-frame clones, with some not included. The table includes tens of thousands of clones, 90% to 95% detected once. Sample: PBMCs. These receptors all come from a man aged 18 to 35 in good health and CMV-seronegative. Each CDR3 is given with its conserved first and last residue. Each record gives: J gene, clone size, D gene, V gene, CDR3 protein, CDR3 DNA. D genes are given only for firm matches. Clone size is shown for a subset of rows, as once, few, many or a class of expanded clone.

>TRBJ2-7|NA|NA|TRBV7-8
CASSPEDTRSYEQYF
TGTGCCAGCAGCCCAGAAGACACCCGCTCCTACGAGCAGTACTTC
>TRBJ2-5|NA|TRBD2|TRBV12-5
CASGGRGSEETQYF
TGTGCTAGTGGGGGGAGGGGCAGCGAAGAGACCCAGTACTTC
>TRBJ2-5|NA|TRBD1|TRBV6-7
CASSSTGGGQETQYF
TGTGCCAGCAGTTCCACAGGGGGCGGACAAGAGACCCAGTACTTC
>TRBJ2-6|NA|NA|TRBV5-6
CASSLHASLFSGANVLTF
TGTGCCAGCAGCTTGCATGCTAGTCTGTTCTCTGGGGCCAACGTCCTGACTTTC
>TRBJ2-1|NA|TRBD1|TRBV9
CASSRESGQGAKNEQFF
TGTGCCAGCAGCCGAGAGTCGGGACAGGGGGCGAAGAATGAGCAGTTCTTC
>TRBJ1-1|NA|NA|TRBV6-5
CASSSTGGVAEAFF
TGTGCCAGCAGTTCGACAGGCGGAGTGGCTGAAGCTTTCTTT
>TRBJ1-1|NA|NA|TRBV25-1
CASSWSGHEAFF
TGTGCCAGCAGTTGGTCGGGACACGAAGCTTTCTTT
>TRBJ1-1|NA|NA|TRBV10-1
CASSQGHLTEAFF
TGCGCCAGCAGTCAGGGACACTTAACTGAAGCTTTCTTT
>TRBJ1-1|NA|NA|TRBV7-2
CASSVHRANTEAFF
TGTGCCAGCAGCGTCCACAGGGCGAACACTGAAGCTTTCTTT
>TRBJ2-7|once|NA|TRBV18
CASSPGLYDEQYF
TGTGCCAGCTCACCGGGACTTTACGACGAGCAGTACTTC
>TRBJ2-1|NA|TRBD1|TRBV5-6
CASSPGQGGYNEQFF
TGTGCCAGCAGCCCCGGACAGGGAGGTTACAATGAGCAGTTCTTC
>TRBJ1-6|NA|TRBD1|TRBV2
CASTEGQGISSYNSPLHF
TGTGCCAGCACCGAGGGACAGGGGATCTCCTCCTATAATTCACCCCTCCACTTT
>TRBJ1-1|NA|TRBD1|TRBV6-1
CASSISGQGTEAFF
TGTGCCAGCAGTATAAGCGGACAGGGCACTGAAGCTTTCTTT
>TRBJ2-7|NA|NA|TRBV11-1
CASSRPTSYEQYF
TGTGCCAGCAGCCGCCCTACTTCCTACGAGCAGTACTTC